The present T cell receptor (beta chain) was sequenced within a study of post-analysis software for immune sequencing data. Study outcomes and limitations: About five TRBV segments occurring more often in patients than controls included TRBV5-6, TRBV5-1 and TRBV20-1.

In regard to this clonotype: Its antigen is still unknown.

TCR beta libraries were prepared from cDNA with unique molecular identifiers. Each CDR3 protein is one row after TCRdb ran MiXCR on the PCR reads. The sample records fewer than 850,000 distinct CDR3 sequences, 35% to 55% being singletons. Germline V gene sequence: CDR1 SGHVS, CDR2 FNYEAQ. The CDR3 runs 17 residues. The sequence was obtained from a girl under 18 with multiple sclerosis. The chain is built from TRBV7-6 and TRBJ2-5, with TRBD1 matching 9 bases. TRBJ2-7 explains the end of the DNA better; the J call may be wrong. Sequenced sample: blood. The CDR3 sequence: CASSFVGTGLRNYEQYF. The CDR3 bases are TGTGCCAGCAGCTTTGTTGGGACAGGGCTCCGTAACTACGAGCAGTACTTC.